A single sample gave rise to the 10 T cell receptor beta chains below, sequenced in a study of blood T cell repertoires in COVID-19. The protocol was immunoSEQ multiplex PCR, while the TCRdb copy is restricted to in-frame clones and leaves out a portion. The table has approximately 300,000 clones, around 87% seen once. Sequencing used peripheral blood. The receptors derive from a man between 50 and 59 years old with active or convalescent COVID-19.

The V call is TRBV19, the J call TRBJ2-1; D uncertain. CDR3 length equals 14 residues. V dropped 4 bases and J dropped 5 bases, with 12 bases sitting between them. Germline CDR1 is LNHDA and CDR2 is SQIVND (reference sequence). CDR3: CASSTRRRNNEQFF. DNA for the CDR3: TGTGCCAGTAGTACGAGGCGGCGGAACAATGAGCAGTTCTTC.

The V gene is TRBV27, the J gene TRBJ1-2; the match to TRBD1 covers 10 bases. Germline CDR1 is MNHEY and CDR2 is SMNVEV (reference sequence). J gave up 4 bases and V 5 bases, and 1 base lay outside the gene matches. The CDR3 runs to 13 residues. The CDR3 here is CASSRQGAYGYTF. The DNA of the CDR3 is TGTGCCAGCAGTCGACAGGGGGCCTATGGCTACACCTTC.

With respect to this clone: Other DNA sequences in this specimen translate into the identical CDR3. The chain carries TRBV7-9 and TRBJ1-2; 8 bases line up with TRBD1. The CDR3 extends over 13 amino acids. Trimming took 3 bases from V and 8 from J; bases not matched to a gene: 5. Looked up from germline, CDR1 is SEHNR and CDR2 is FQNEAQ (reference sequence). This CDR3 is CASSFDRGGGYTF. The CDR3 DNA is TGTGCCAGCAGCTTCGACAGGGGTGGAGGCTACACCTTC.

This chain connects TRBV9 to TRBJ2-3; 12 bases align to TRBD1. Germline V gene data show CDR1 as SGDLS and CDR2 as YYNGEE. Germline trimming cut 3 bases from V and 3 bases from J; bases unmatched to any gene: 8. CDR3 length: 17 amino acids. CDR3 nucleotide sequence: TGTGCCAGCAGCGCCGGGACAGGGGGCCCCGTTACAGATACGCAGTATTTT. This sequence encodes CASSAGTGGPVTDTQYF.

The gene calls are TRBV4-3 and TRBJ1-1, with TRBD1 matching over 10 bases. The germline CDR1 and CDR2 sequences are LGHNA and YSLEER. V lost 0 bases to trimming and J lost 2 bases; unmatched junction nucleotides: 9. The CDR3 extends over 18 amino acids. The CDR3 DNA reads TGCGCCAGCAGCCAAGAAACGGGACAGGGGTACCTCAACACTGAAGCTTTCTTT. It yields the protein CASSQETGQGYLNTEAFF.

Concerning this clone itself: The same CDR3 is also encoded by other DNA sequences in this sample. The gene calls are TRBV3-1 (or the pseudogene TRBV3-2) and TRBJ1-3; unclear D gene. The V gene lost 4 bases and the J gene lost 2 bases, with 6 bases spanning the gap. The CDR3 has 13 residues. The germline gives CDR1 LGHDT, CDR2 YNNKEL (reference sequence). CDR3 sequence: CASSPGTGNTIYF. The CDR3 bases are TGTGCCAGCAGCCCCGGGACTGGAAACACCATATATTTT.

The V gene is TRBV28, the J gene TRBJ2-5; perhaps TRBD2 as D (6 bases). The CDR3 consists of 15 residues. The germline V gene encodes CDR1 MDHEN and CDR2 SYDVKM. V lost 4 bases, J lost 5 bases, and 17 bases lay in between. The CDR3 here is CASSSPAGGPETQYF. CDR3 nucleotide sequence: TGTGCCAGCAGTTCGCCCGCCGGAGGGCCGGAGACCCAGTACTTC.

This chain uses TRBV5-1 with TRBJ1-5, with 7 bases matching TRBD1. With V trimmed by 4 bases and J by 5 bases, 3 bases remained unmatched. The length of the CDR3 is 13 residues. Germline V CDR1 and CDR2: SGHRS, YFSETQ. CDR3 region: CASSADRDQPQHF. In DNA form, the CDR3 reads TGCGCCAGCAGCGCCGACAGGGATCAGCCCCAGCATTTT.

The chain employs TRBV5-1 and TRBJ2-2; possibly TRBD1 for D (6 bases). The CDR3 is 14 amino acids. V lost 4 bases and J lost 5, with 12 bases in between. CDR1 is SGHRS and CDR2 is YFSETQ in the germline V gene. This CDR3 reads CASSAIQGTGELFF. CDR3 in DNA: TGCGCCAGCAGCGCTATACAGGGAACCGGGGAGCTGTTTTTT.

The chain has TRBV5-5 and TRBJ1-2, with 10 bases aligning to TRBD1. With 0 bases clipped from V and 0 bases from J, the junction kept 2 bases outside the gene matches. The germline gives CDR1 SGHKS, CDR2 YYEKEE (reference sequence). The CDR3 runs 16 residues. The CDR3 bases are TGTGCCAGCAGCTTGGCCGGGACAGGGGCTAACTATGGCTACACCTTC. Translating gives CASSLAGTGANYGYTF.